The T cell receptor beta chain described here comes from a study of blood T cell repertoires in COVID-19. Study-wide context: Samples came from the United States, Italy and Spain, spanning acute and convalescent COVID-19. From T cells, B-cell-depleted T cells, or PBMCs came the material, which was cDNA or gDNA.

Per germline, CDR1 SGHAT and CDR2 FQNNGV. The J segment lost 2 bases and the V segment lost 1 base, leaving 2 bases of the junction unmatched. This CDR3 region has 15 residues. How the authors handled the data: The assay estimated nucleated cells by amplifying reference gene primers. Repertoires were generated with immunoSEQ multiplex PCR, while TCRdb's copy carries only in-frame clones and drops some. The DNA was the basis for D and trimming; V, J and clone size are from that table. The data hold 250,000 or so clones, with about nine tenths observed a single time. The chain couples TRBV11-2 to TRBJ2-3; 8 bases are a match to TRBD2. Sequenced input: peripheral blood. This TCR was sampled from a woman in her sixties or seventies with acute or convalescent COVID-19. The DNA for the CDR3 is TGTGCCAGCAGCTTAGTAGCGGGGCCCACAGATACGCAGTATTTT. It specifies CASSLVAGPTDTQYF.